A single sample is the source of the 14 T cell receptor beta chains below, sequenced in a study of technical replicates of blood from several donors. Profiled with immunoSEQ multiplex PCR; TCRdb holds only in-frame clones, not every one. The data show about 68,000 clones, with about 97% seen just once and under 0.3% held by the top ten. Material: T cells isolated from PBMCs. These receptors were obtained from a human donor in good health.

The chain uses TRBV29-1 and TRBJ2-1, with 8 positions matching TRBD2. The V segment lost 3 bases and the J segment 4 bases; nucleotides outside the gene matches: 11. CDR1 is SQVTM and CDR2 is ANQGSEA in the germline V gene. The CDR3 runs to 16 residues. CDR3 bases: TGCAGCGTTGACTCACTAGCGGAGGCCCTGTACAATGAGCAGTTCTTC. It is translated as CSVDSLAEALYNEQFF.

This chain connects TRBV12-5 to TRBJ1-1; D is perhaps TRBD1 (6 bases). The CDR3 runs 13 residues. Trimming removed 5 bases from V and 2 bases from J, with 9 bases in between. In germline, CDR1 is LGHNT, CDR2 FRNRAP. CDR3 protein: CASGIQGNTEAFF. As DNA, the CDR3 is TGTGCTAGTGGTATACAGGGAAACACTGAAGCTTTCTTT.

About this clone itself: The identical CDR3 is also encoded by other nucleotide sequences in the sample. The rearrangement joins TRBV5-1 to TRBJ2-3; unclear D gene. This CDR3 region has 12 residues. Germline CDR1 is SGHRS and CDR2 is YFSETQ. V was trimmed by 2 bases and J by 3 bases, leaving 4 bases between them. DNA of the CDR3: TGCGCCAGCAGCTTCGGGACAGATACGCAGTATTTT. Translating gives CASSFGTDTQYF.

V usage is TRBV6-1 and J usage is TRBJ2-3; D is unresolved. CDR1 MNHNS and CDR2 SASEGT come from the germline V gene. This CDR3 contains 14 residues. Trimming took 8 bases from V and 0 from J, leaving 12 bases between them. The CDR3 DNA sequence: TGTGCCAGCGCTGCGAGCTTAAGCACAGATACGCAGTATTTT. Its translation: CASAASLSTDTQYF.

The rearrangement joins TRBV6-5 to TRBJ1-1; no firm D call. V lost 0 bases to trimming and J lost 0 bases, with 11 bases between them. The germline V gene has CDR1 MNHEY and CDR2 SVGAGI. The CDR3 contains 16 residues. The CDR3 DNA follows: TGTGCCAGCAGTTACTCCCTACACGGGTTGAACACTGAAGCTTTCTTT. It yields the protein CASSYSLHGLNTEAFF.

The chain couples TRBV25-1 to TRBJ1-2, with D hard to call. The CDR3 runs to 14 residues. V lost 8 bases to trimming and J lost 2 bases, with 15 bases between them. Germline V lookup: CDR1 MGHDK, CDR2 SYGVNS. DNA of the CDR3: TGTGCCAGCGCGTCCTCAGTGGGCAACTATGGCTACACCTTC. It translates to CASASSVGNYGYTF.

This clone was detected once. This chain joins TRBV30 and TRBJ1-2, with D hard to call. This CDR3 comprises 13 residues. The germline gives CDR1 GTSNPN, CDR2 SVGIG (reference sequence). The V end lost 4 bases, the J end lost 3 bases, and 12 bases lay between the germline ends. CDR3 nucleotide sequence: TGTGCCTGGACCGAAGGAGGGTACTATGGCTACACCTTC. Protein product: CAWTEGGYYGYTF.

The V gene is TRBV10-3, the J gene TRBJ2-3, with a weak D call TRBD1 (8 bases). V was trimmed by 11 bases and J by 4 bases, leaving 19 bases between them. The CDR3 covers 14 residues. From germline, CDR1 is ENHRY and CDR2 SYGVKD. The CDR3 DNA is TGTGCCTCAAGCGGGACAGGCCCCCCAGATACGCAGTATTTT. Encoded protein: CASSGTGPPDTQYF.

CDR3 DNA: TGTGCCAGCTGGACTAGCGGGTACAGTTCCTACGAGCAGTACTTC. Protein sequence: CASWTSGYSSYEQYF. The chain combines TRBV27 with TRBJ2-7; 11 positions match TRBD2. Unmatched junction bases numbered 7, after V lost 8 bases and J lost 1 base. This CDR3 is 15 amino acids long. Germline CDR1 reads MNHEY; CDR2 reads SMNVEV (reference sequence).

This rearrangement joins TRBV6-5 to TRBJ1-1; D is perhaps TRBD1 (6 bases). Germline CDR1 and CDR2: MNHEY and SVGAGI. The CDR3 runs 14 residues. The V end was cut by 4 bases, the J end by 1 base, with 10 bases between. CDR3 residues: CASSSNRANTEAFF. The CDR3 DNA reads as TGTGCCAGCAGTTCGAACAGGGCGAACACTGAAGCTTTCTTT.

V usage is TRBV19 and J usage is TRBJ1-2; D is perhaps TRBD1 (6 bases). The germline gives CDR1 LNHDA, CDR2 SQIVND (reference sequence). The CDR3 has 13 residues. Trimming removed 7 bases from V and 2 bases from J, with 11 bases in between. CDR3 residues: CASKGEGNYGYTF. The CDR3 DNA reads as TGTGCCAGTAAGGGGGAGGGCAACTATGGCTACACCTTC.

This clone was picked up one time. CDR3 nucleotide sequence: TGTGCCAGCAGTGAATACCGGACAGGGGCCTACGAGCAGTACTTC. Protein sequence: CASSEYRTGAYEQYF. The rearrangement links TRBV6-1 to TRBJ2-7; 9 nucleotides match TRBD1. From germline, CDR1 is MNHNS and CDR2 SASEGT. This CDR3 comprises 15 residues. V trimming: 2 bases; J trimming: 2 bases; junction bases outside the gene matches: 4.

This rearrangement joins TRBV27 to TRBJ1-3; TRBD1 agrees at 9 bases. The CDR3 has 15 residues. In germline, CDR1 is MNHEY, CDR2 SMNVEV (reference sequence). The trim removed 0 bases at V and 8 bases at J, leaving 5 bases unmatched. The CDR3 protein is CASSLSGQGFDTIYF. DNA for the CDR3: TGTGCCAGCAGTTTATCGGGACAGGGCTTCGACACCATATATTTT.

The chain couples TRBV11-3 to TRBJ1-1; D might be TRBD1 (5 bases). V was cut by 3 bases and J by 5 bases, with 16 bases left in between. CDR1 is SGHNT, CDR2 YENEEA, per germline. CDR3 length equals 15 residues. The chain's CDR3 is CASSFRGWGRTEAFF. In nucleotides, the CDR3 is TGTGCCAGCAGCTTTAGGGGTTGGGGTCGGACTGAAGCTTTCTTT.